These T cell receptor beta chains were read from a single sample in a study of blood T cell repertoires in COVID-19. The assay was immunoSEQ multiplex PCR, and TCRdb's table has in-frame clones only and misses some. The sample has approximately 300,000 clones, around 90% seen once; the top ten hold approximately 5%. The source material was PBMCs or T cells enriched from blood (not recorded which). The receptor set was obtained from a woman aged 25 to 39 who had recovered from COVID-19. CDR3s include the opening cysteine and the closing phenylalanine or tryptophan. The order of the fields is clone size, V gene, D gene, J gene, CDR3 DNA, CDR3 protein. The D gene is left open where the match is weak. A clone size is listed for some rows: how often the clone was seen (once, few, many), or a class if it is expanded.

size: -; V: TRBV5-1; D: TRBD1; J: TRBJ2-7; DNA: TGCGCCAGCAGCTTGGCGCCAGGGGGCGAGTACGAGCAGTACTTC; CDR3: CASSLAPGGEYEQYF
size: -; V: TRBV5-4; D: TRBD1; J: TRBJ2-3; DNA: TGTGCCAGCAGTACCACAGGGGCAGATACGCAGTATTTT; CDR3: CASSTTGADTQYF
size: -; V: TRBV7-3; D: TRBD2; J: TRBJ2-5; DNA: TGTGCCAGCAGCTTAACCCCGCAGCGGGGGGTCCAAGAGACCCAGTACTTC; CDR3: CASSLTPQRGVQETQYF
size: -; V: TRBV4-3; D: -; J: TRBJ2-7; DNA: TGCGCCAGCAGCCGGATCCCAGGGGTAGCCTACGAGCAGTACTTC; CDR3: CASSRIPGVAYEQYF
size: -; V: TRBV5-4; D: TRBD1; J: TRBJ1-2; DNA: TGTGCCAGCAGCTCTGACAGGGATGCGTTCTATGGCTACACCTTC; CDR3: CASSSDRDAFYGYTF
size: -; V: TRBV7-9; D: TRBD1; J: TRBJ1-4; DNA: TGTGCCAGCAGCTCAGAACAGGGGGCATGGGAAAAACTGTTTTTT; CDR3: CASSSEQGAWEKLFF
size: once; V: TRBV5-1; D: -; J: TRBJ1-1; DNA: TGCGCCAGCACTCGGGAAGGGTTGAACACTGAAGCTTTCTTT; CDR3: CASTREGLNTEAFF
size: -; V: TRBV7-9; D: -; J: TRBJ2-2; DNA: TGTGCCAGCAACCGAGGCACCGGGGAGCTGTTTTTT; CDR3: CASNRGTGELFF
size: -; V: TRBV27; D: TRBD1; J: TRBJ1-2; DNA: TGTGCCAGCAGTACGGACAGGGTCTATGGCTACACCTTC; CDR3: CASSTDRVYGYTF
size: -; V: TRBV30; D: TRBD1; J: TRBJ1-5; DNA: TGTGCCTGGAGCCATCCGGGACAGGGATATCAGCCCCAGCATTTT; CDR3: CAWSHPGQGYQPQHF
size: -; V: TRBV19; D: -; J: TRBJ1-1; DNA: TGTGCCTCAAGGATGCGGGGCAGACCGAACACTGAAGCTTTCTTT; CDR3: CASRMRGRPNTEAFF
size: -; V: TRBV9; D: TRBD2; J: TRBJ2-6; DNA: TGTGCCAGCAGCCCGCGGGGAGGGCTCGGGGCCAACGTCCTGACTTTC; CDR3: CASSPRGGLGANVLTF
size: -; V: TRBV7-9; D: -; J: TRBJ1-5; DNA: TGTGCCAGCAGCCAGGGGAATCAGCCCCAGCATTTT; CDR3: CASSQGNQPQHF
size: -; V: TRBV2; D: TRBD2; J: TRBJ2-1; DNA: TGTGCCTCACATGCTAGCGGGGGGGCCTTATCCTACAATGAGCAGTTCTTC; CDR3: CASHASGGALSYNEQFF
size: -; V: TRBV7-3; D: -; J: TRBJ1-6; DNA: TGTGCCAGCAGCTCTACAGGGAATTCACCCCTCCACTTT; CDR3: CASSSTGNSPLHF
size: -; V: TRBV5-5; D: TRBD1; J: TRBJ1-2; DNA: TGTGCCAGCAGCTTGGGACAGGGGAACTATGGCTACACCTTC; CDR3: CASSLGQGNYGYTF
size: -; V: TRBV2; D: -; J: TRBJ1-5; DNA: TGTGCCAGCAGTCAGGGACTTGGTCAGCCCCAGCATTTT; CDR3: CASSQGLGQPQHF
size: -; V: TRBV5-6; D: TRBD1; J: TRBJ2-7; DNA: TGTGCCAGCAGCCCTGGAATCGGGACAGCGATTACCTACGAGCAGTACTTC; CDR3: CASSPGIGTAITYEQYF
size: -; V: TRBV9; D: -; J: TRBJ1-4; DNA: TGTGCCAGCAGCGAAAGACAGAGGCCTAATGAAAAACTGTTTTTT; CDR3: CASSERQRPNEKLFF
size: -; V: TRBV18; D: -; J: TRBJ1-2; DNA: TGTGCCAGCTCACAGGACAGCTATGGCTACACCTTC; CDR3: CASSQDSYGYTF
size: -; V: TRBV5-1; D: -; J: TRBJ1-6; DNA: TGCGCCAGCAGCTTTGGACAGACTAATTCACCCCTCCACTTT; CDR3: CASSFGQTNSPLHF
size: -; V: TRBV28; D: -; J: TRBJ1-3; DNA: TGTGCCAGCAGTTTATGGCCCGGCGGGCAGGGGACAAACACCATATATTTT; CDR3: CASSLWPGGQGTNTIYF
size: -; V: TRBV2; D: TRBD2; J: TRBJ2-5; DNA: TGTGCCAGCGCGGGGGATCGAGAGACCCAGTACTTC; CDR3: CASAGDRETQYF
size: -; V: TRBV6-1; D: -; J: TRBJ1-4; DNA: TGTGCCAGCAGTGAAGGGGGATGGGGCGGACAGAGACTGTTTTTT; CDR3: CASSEGGWGGQRLFF
size: -; V: TRBV19; D: -; J: TRBJ1-5; DNA: TGTGCCAGTAGTATGGCCAGGGGTCAGCCCCAGCATTTT; CDR3: CASSMARGQPQHF
size: -; V: TRBV27; D: TRBD2; J: TRBJ2-3; DNA: TGTGCCAGCAGTGCACTAGCGGGGGGCATAGATACGCAGTATTTT; CDR3: CASSALAGGIDTQYF
size: -; V: TRBV6-5; D: TRBD2; J: TRBJ2-5; DNA: TGTGCCAGCAGGCCCCCGGCGGGGGGAGAGACCCAGTACTTC; CDR3: CASRPPAGGETQYF
size: -; V: TRBV5-1; D: -; J: TRBJ1-1; DNA: TGCGCCAGCAGCTTGGCCCCAGGACACATGAACACTGAAGCTTTCTTT; CDR3: CASSLAPGHMNTEAFF
size: once; V: TRBV27; D: -; J: TRBJ2-7; DNA: TGTGCCAGCAGGAACAAGGGGGTGGGTCCCTACGAGCAGTACTTC; CDR3: CASRNKGVGPYEQYF
size: -; V: TRBV19; D: -; J: TRBJ2-2; DNA: TGTGCCTCAAAGTGGGCGTCGAACACCGGGGAGCTGTTTTTT; CDR3: CASKWASNTGELFF
size: once; V: TRBV7-9; D: TRBD1; J: TRBJ1-4; DNA: TGTGCCAGCAGCTTAGGAGGGGGCACTAATGAAAAACTGTTTTTT; CDR3: CASSLGGGTNEKLFF
size: -; V: TRBV6-6; D: -; J: TRBJ1-4; DNA: TGTGCCAGCACAGGGGAGAATGAAAAACTGTTTTTT; CDR3: CASTGENEKLFF
size: -; V: TRBV6-5; D: TRBD2; J: TRBJ2-5; DNA: TGTGCCAGCAGTTACGGCGTCGCGGGAGGGCAAGAGACCCAGTACTTC; CDR3: CASSYGVAGGQETQYF
size: -; V: TRBV5-1; D: -; J: TRBJ2-1; DNA: TGCGCCAGCAGCTGGGCCCCAGGGGCTGAGCAGTTCTTC; CDR3: CASSWAPGAEQFF
size: once; V: TRBV29-1; D: -; J: TRBJ1-1; DNA: TGCAGCGTTGAAGTGGGCGCGAACACTGAAGCTTTCTTT; CDR3: CSVEVGANTEAFF
size: -; V: TRBV5-4; D: -; J: TRBJ2-7; DNA: TGTGCCAGCAGCTTGGATGGGGACTTCTACGAGCAGTACTTC; CDR3: CASSLDGDFYEQYF
size: -; V: TRBV5-8; D: -; J: TRBJ2-2; DNA: TGTGCCAGCAGCCCAGGACATAAGAACACCGGGGAGCTGTTTTTT; CDR3: CASSPGHKNTGELFF
size: -; V: TRBV5-1; D: -; J: TRBJ2-7; DNA: TGCGCCAGCAGCTTGGACACCGGAGGGTACGAGCAGTACTTC; CDR3: CASSLDTGGYEQYF
size: -; V: TRBV27; D: TRBD1; J: TRBJ2-7; DNA: TGTGCCAGCAGTCGAGGACAGGTGCCGCCCGAGCAGTACTTC; CDR3: CASSRGQVPPEQYF
size: -; V: TRBV7-8; D: -; J: TRBJ2-2; DNA: TGTGCCAGCAGCTTAGGGAGGGGGAACACCGGGGAGCTGTTTTTT; CDR3: CASSLGRGNTGELFF
size: -; V: TRBV12-5; D: TRBD1; J: TRBJ1-2; DNA: TGTGCTAGTGGTTTGACAACAGGGGGGGCGCGGGGCCGAGGCTACACCTTC; CDR3: CASGLTTGGARGRGYTF
size: -; V: TRBV9; D: TRBD1; J: TRBJ2-5; DNA: TGTGCCAGCAGCCCAGCCGGGACAGCCAGTACCCAGTACTTC; CDR3: CASSPAGTASTQYF
size: -; V: TRBV4-3; D: TRBD2; J: TRBJ2-5; DNA: TGCGCCAGCAGCCAGGACCCGGGGGGGACCCAGTACTTC; CDR3: CASSQDPGGTQYF
size: -; V: TRBV11-2; D: -; J: TRBJ1-1; DNA: TGTGCCAGCAGCCCGGGGGACACTGAAGCTTTCTTT; CDR3: CASSPGDTEAFF
size: -; V: TRBV6-1; D: TRBD1; J: TRBJ1-1; DNA: TGTGCCAGCAGTGTCGTCAGGGGGACGCTGAACACTGAAGCTTTCTTT; CDR3: CASSVVRGTLNTEAFF
size: -; V: TRBV7-2; D: TRBD1; J: TRBJ2-2; DNA: TGTGCCAGCAGCACAGGGGCTCGCACCGGGGAGCTGTTTTTT; CDR3: CASSTGARTGELFF
size: -; V: TRBV18; D: -; J: TRBJ2-1; DNA: TGTGCCAGCTCCCAGACCGGGACACTATACAATGAGCAGTTCTTC; CDR3: CASSQTGTLYNEQFF
size: -; V: TRBV9; D: TRBD1; J: TRBJ2-1; DNA: TGTGCCAGCAGCGTAGGGAGTCGGACAGGGGCCGATGAGCAGTTCTTC; CDR3: CASSVGSRTGADEQFF
size: few; V: TRBV27; D: -; J: TRBJ1-4; DNA: TGTGCCAGCAGACTCGGGACTGCTAATGAAAAACTGTTTTTT; CDR3: CASRLGTANEKLFF
size: -; V: TRBV3-1/TRBV3-2; D: TRBD2; J: TRBJ2-3; DNA: TGTGCCAGCAGCCCGGGACTAGCGGGGGCCTTACTCACAGATACGCAGTATTTT; CDR3: CASSPGLAGALLTDTQYF
size: -; V: TRBV6-5; D: -; J: TRBJ1-2; DNA: TGTGCCAGCATCGGGGGGGGGAACTATGGCTACACCTTC; CDR3: CASIGGGNYGYTF
size: -; V: TRBV18; D: -; J: TRBJ2-7; DNA: TGTGCCAGCTCACGGGGGGCAACGGGACAGAAACACTACGAGCAGTACTTC; CDR3: CASSRGATGQKHYEQYF
size: -; V: TRBV18; D: TRBD1; J: TRBJ2-2; DNA: TGTGCCAGCTCACTGGGACAGGCGAACACCGGGGAGCTGTTTTTT; CDR3: CASSLGQANTGELFF